This TCR beta chain is from a study of T cell repertoires in cytomegalovirus infection. Study-level background: In the study, CMV epitopes included recently identified HLA-C-restricted and well-studied HLA-B-restricted ones. The public TCR beta signatures pointed to both CMV infection and matching HLA type. General study points: Totalled public TCR beta family frequency picked out people who carried CMV plus the relevant HLA. Ex vivo, HLA-C-restricted CMV-specific TCR beta clonotypes prevailed over the rest of the response.

Worth noting for this clonotype: Antigen: not known.

Using its own MiXCR run on the reads, TCRdb lists one record per CDR3 protein. The table has about 770,000 distinct CDR3 sequences, almost 30% seen once. Germline CDR1 reads SGHDT; CDR2 reads YYEEEE. V lost 4 bases to trimming and J lost 5 bases; unmatched junction nucleotides: 9. CDR3 length: 14 amino acids. Sequences were derived from cultured CD8+ T cells from PBMCs, sampled from culture after CMV antigen stimulation. The chain employs TRBV5-6 and TRBJ2-7; 7 nucleotides align to TRBD1. The TCR was taken from a human donor in good health (CMV status not recorded). Some clones in this sample may be carry-over from other donors' samples. The CDR3 loop is CASSPTRDSHEQYV. The CDR3 nucleotides are TGTGCCAGCAGCCCTACCCGGGACAGCCACGAGCAGTACGTC.